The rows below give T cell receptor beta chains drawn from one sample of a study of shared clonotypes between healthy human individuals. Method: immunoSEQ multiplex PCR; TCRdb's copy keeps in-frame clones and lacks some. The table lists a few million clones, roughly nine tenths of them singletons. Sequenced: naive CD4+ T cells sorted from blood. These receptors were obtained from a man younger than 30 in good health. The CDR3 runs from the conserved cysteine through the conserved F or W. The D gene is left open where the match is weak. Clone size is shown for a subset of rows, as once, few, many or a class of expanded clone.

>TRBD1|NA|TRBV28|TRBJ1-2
CASIPSGTGGIWSYGYTF
TGTGCCAGCATTCCTAGTGGGACAGGGGGCATATGGAGCTATGGCTACACCTTC
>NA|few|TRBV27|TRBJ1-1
CASSFRHAPEAFF
TGTGCCAGCAGTTTTAGGCATGCCCCTGAAGCTTTCTTT
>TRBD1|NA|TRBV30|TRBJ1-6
CAWSLRQGRFSYNSPLHF
TGTGCCTGGAGTTTACGACAGGGGAGATTCTCCTATAATTCACCCCTCCACTTT
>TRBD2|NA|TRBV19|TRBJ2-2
CASSWGPGLAGVGGELFF
TGTGCCAGTAGTTGGGGGCCGGGACTAGCGGGAGTTGGCGGGGAGCTGTTTTTT
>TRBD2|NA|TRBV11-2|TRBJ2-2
CASRGTSGGSNTGELFF
TGTGCCAGCAGAGGGACTAGCGGGGGCTCGAACACCGGGGAGCTGTTTTTT
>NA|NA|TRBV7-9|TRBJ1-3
CASREKGAGNTIYF
TGTGCCAGCAGGGAGAAGGGGGCTGGAAACACCATATATTTT
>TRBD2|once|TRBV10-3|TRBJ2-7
CAISGLAGIDEQYF
TGTGCCATCAGTGGACTAGCGGGAATCGACGAGCAGTACTTC
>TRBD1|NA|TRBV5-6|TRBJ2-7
CASSLGWTGIYEQYF
TGTGCCAGCAGCTTGGGTTGGACAGGGATCTACGAGCAGTACTTC
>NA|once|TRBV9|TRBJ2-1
CASSSSMRNEQFF
TGTGCCAGCAGCTCGTCTATGAGGAATGAGCAGTTCTTC
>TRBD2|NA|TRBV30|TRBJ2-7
CAAGRAPPLAGGNYEQYF
TGTGCCGCAGGGCGGGCACCCCCGCTAGCGGGAGGAAACTACGAGCAGTACTTC
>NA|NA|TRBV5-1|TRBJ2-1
CASSFSGARDGEQFF
TGCGCCAGCAGCTTTAGTGGGGCGAGGGATGGTGAGCAGTTCTTC
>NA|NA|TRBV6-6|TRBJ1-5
CASSYARPRLNQPQHF
TGTGCCAGCAGTTATGCCCGACCTAGGCTCAATCAGCCCCAGCATTTT
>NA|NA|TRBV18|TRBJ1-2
CASSPMGTGSNRYGYTF
TGTGCCAGCTCACCTATGGGGACCGGCTCCAACCGCTATGGCTACACCTTC
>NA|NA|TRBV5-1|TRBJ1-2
CASSLSPGQANTQGYTF
TGCGCCAGCAGCTTGTCCCCTGGGCAGGCAAACACGCAAGGCTACACCTTC
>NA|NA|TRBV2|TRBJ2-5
CASSGRGLGETQYF
TGTGCCAGCAGTGGGAGAGGGTTGGGGGAGACCCAGTACTTC
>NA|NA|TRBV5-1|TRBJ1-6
CASSPSTDNSPLHF
TGCGCCAGCAGCCCCTCGACAGATAATTCACCCCTCCACTTT
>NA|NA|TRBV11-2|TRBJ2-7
CASSLDRGSYEQYF
TGTGCCAGCAGCTTAGACAGGGGCTCCTACGAGCAGTACTTC
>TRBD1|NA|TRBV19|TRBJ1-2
CASSIGGGTNYGYTF
TGTGCCAGTAGTATAGGAGGGGGCACCAACTATGGCTACACCTTC
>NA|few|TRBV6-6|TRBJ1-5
CASSYQGNQPQHF
TGTGCCAGCAGTTACCAGGGGAATCAGCCCCAGCATTTT
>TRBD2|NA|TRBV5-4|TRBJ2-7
CASSLGASGSSYEQYF
TGTGCCAGCAGCTTGGGCGCTAGCGGGAGCTCCTACGAGCAGTACTTC
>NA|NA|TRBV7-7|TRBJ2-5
CASSLNRGETQYF
TGTGCTAGCAGCCTAAACCGGGGAGAGACCCAGTACTTC
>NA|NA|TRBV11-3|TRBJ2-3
CASSPSTDTQYF
TGTGCCAGCTCCCCAAGCACAGATACGCAGTATTTT
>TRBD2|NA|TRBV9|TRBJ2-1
CASSLTGTSGESYNEQFF
TGTGCCAGCAGCTTAACCGGGACTAGCGGAGAGTCCTACAATGAGCAGTTCTTC
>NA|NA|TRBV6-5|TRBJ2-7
CASSDGSYEQYF
TGTGCCAGCAGCGACGGCTCCTACGAGCAGTACTTC
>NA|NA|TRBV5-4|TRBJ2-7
CASSLDTGPSEQYF
TGTGCCAGCAGTCTAGATACAGGTCCTAGCGAGCAGTACTTC
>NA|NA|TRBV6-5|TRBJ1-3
CASSYSFSGGGNTIYF
TGTGCCAGCAGTTACTCGTTTTCGGGCGGAGGAAACACCATATATTTT
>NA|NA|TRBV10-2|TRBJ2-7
CASISPGAYEQYF
TGCGCCAGCATTAGCCCAGGGGCCTACGAGCAGTACTTC
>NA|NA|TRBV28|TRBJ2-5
CASSSTVETQYF
TGTGCCAGCAGTTCAACCGTGGAGACCCAGTACTTC
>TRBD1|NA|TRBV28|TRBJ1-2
CASSSGGVNGYTF
TGTGCCAGCAGTTCAGGGGGCGTGAATGGCTACACCTTC
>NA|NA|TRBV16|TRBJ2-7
CASSQAGGAGGYEQYF
TGTGCCAGCAGCCAAGCTGGGGGAGCGGGTGGCTACGAGCAGTACTTC